A selection of T cell receptor beta chains follows, all from one sample in a study of STAT5B mutations in CD4+ large granular lymphocyte leukemia. Clones were sequenced by immunoSEQ multiplex PCR, and TCRdb holds only the in-frame ones, with some missing. The sample has 20,000 to 25,000 clones; approximately 71% are singletons. Material for sequencing was CD4+ T cells from blood buffy coats. Every receptor here comes from a human donor in good health. CDR3s include the opening cysteine and the closing phenylalanine or tryptophan. The D gene is left open where the match is weak. Part of the rows lack a size; the others show once, few, many or a class for expanded clones.

clone_size	v_call	d_call	j_call	cdr3_aa	cdr3_nt
once	TRBV2	NA	TRBJ2-4	CASQGVLAKNIQYF	TGTGCCAGCCAAGGGGTCCTAGCCAAAAACATTCAGTACTTC
NA	TRBV5-4	TRBD2	TRBJ2-3	CASSSLAGGRTDTQYF	TGTGCCAGCAGCTCCCTAGCGGGAGGGCGCACAGATACGCAGTATTTT
few	TRBV2	TRBD1	TRBJ1-1	CASDRGRTEAFF	TGTGCCAGCGACAGGGGGCGAACTGAAGCTTTCTTT
NA	TRBV30	NA	TRBJ2-1	CAWRRELGRNNEQFF	TGTGCCTGGAGGAGGGAGCTCGGTCGTAACAATGAGCAGTTCTTC
NA	TRBV28	NA	TRBJ1-3	CASSPPDRGGNTIYF	TGTGCCAGCAGTCCCCCCGACAGAGGTGGAAACACCATATATTTT
NA	TRBV11-2	NA	TRBJ1-1	CASSFPSRASEAFF	TGTGCCAGCAGCTTCCCCTCCAGGGCGAGTGAAGCTTTCTTT
NA	TRBV30	NA	TRBJ1-5	CAWSHGTTVNQPQHF	TGTGCCTGGAGTCACGGCACGACAGTCAATCAGCCCCAGCATTTT
NA	TRBV7-9	NA	TRBJ1-3	CASSSIRALSGNTIYF	TGTGCCAGCAGCTCGATACGGGCCTTATCTGGAAACACCATATATTTT
NA	TRBV6-4	NA	TRBJ1-1	CASSEEWGLNTEAFF	TGTGCCAGCAGTGAAGAATGGGGATTGAACACTGAAGCTTTCTTT
NA	TRBV7-6	NA	TRBJ2-2	CASRLTPYTGELFF	TGTGCCAGCAGACTAACGCCCTACACCGGGGAGCTGTTTTTT
NA	TRBV6-1	NA	TRBJ2-5	CASTPLSETQYF	TGTGCCAGCACCCCCCTAAGTGAGACCCAGTACTTC
NA	TRBV5-6	TRBD1	TRBJ2-3	CASLRWDRDLDTQYF	TGTGCCAGCCTTAGATGGGACAGGGATTTAGATACGCAGTATTTT
NA	TRBV21-1	NA	TRBJ2-5	CATCRAEGRETQYF	TGTGCCACTTGCCGAGCGGAGGGGAGAGAGACCCAGTACTTC
NA	TRBV18	TRBD1	TRBJ2-7	CASSPPGQGAGQYF	TGTGCCAGCTCACCGCCGGGACAGGGGGCAGGGCAGTACTTC
NA	TRBV28	NA	TRBJ2-2	CASSLRGIGTGELFF	TGTGCCAGCAGTTTACGAGGGATTGGGACCGGGGAGCTGTTTTTT
NA	TRBV27	TRBD2	TRBJ2-7	CASMPERGASYEQYF	TGTGCCAGCATGCCTGAGCGGGGAGCCTCCTACGAGCAGTACTTC
few	TRBV5-1	NA	TRBJ2-1	CASSPTTDSYNEQFF	TGCGCCAGCAGCCCCACCACTGACTCCTACAATGAGCAGTTCTTC
NA	TRBV18	TRBD1	TRBJ2-2	CASSPPGTGYRTGELFF	TGTGCCAGCTCACCCCCTGGGACAGGGTATCGCACCGGGGAGCTGTTTTTT
few	TRBV6-1	NA	TRBJ1-1	CASSAQGNTEAFF	TGTGCCAGCAGTGCTCAGGGGAACACTGAAGCTTTCTTT
few	TRBV11-2	NA	TRBJ1-3	CASSLGGPGNTIYF	TGTGCCAGCAGCCTTGGAGGCCCTGGAAACACCATATATTTT
NA	TRBV6-1	NA	TRBJ1-3	CASSEYPYTIYF	TGTGCCAGCAGTGAATACCCCTACACCATATATTTT
NA	TRBV2	NA	TRBJ2-6	CASRNSGANVLTF	TGTGCCAGCAGAAACTCTGGGGCCAACGTCCTGACTTTC
few	TRBV25-1	NA	TRBJ2-7	CASSGRRNEQYF	TGTGCCAGCAGTGGTCGGAGGAACGAGCAGTACTTC
NA	TRBV7-8	NA	TRBJ1-1	CASSAGTANTEAFF	TGTGCCAGCAGCGCCGGGACCGCGAACACTGAAGCTTTCTTT